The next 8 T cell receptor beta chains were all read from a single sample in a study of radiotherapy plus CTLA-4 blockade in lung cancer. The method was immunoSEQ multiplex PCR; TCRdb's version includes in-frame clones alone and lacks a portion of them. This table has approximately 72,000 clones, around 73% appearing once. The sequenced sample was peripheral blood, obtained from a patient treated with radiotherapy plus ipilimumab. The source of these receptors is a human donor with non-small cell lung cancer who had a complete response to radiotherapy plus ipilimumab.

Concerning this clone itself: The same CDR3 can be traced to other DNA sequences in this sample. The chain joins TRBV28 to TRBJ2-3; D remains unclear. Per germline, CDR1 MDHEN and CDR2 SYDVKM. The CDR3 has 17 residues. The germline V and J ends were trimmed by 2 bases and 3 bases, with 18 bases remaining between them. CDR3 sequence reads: CASSLIGSLDPTDTQYF. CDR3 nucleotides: TGTGCCAGCAGTTTAATAGGGTCGCTAGACCCAACAGATACGCAGTATTTT.

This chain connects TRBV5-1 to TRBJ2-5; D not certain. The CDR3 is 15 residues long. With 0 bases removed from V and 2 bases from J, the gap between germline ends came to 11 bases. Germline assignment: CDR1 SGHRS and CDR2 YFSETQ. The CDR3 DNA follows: TGCGCCAGCAGCTTGGCCACGGGTGGGCAAGAGACCCAGTACTTC. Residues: CASSLATGGQETQYF.

CDR3 sequence: CASSPTGRQFDQPQHF. The CDR3 DNA is TGTGCCAGCTCACCGACCGGCCGACAGTTCGATCAGCCCCAGCATTTT. The V call is TRBV18, the J call TRBJ1-5, with D possibly TRBD1 on 5 matching bases. Looked up from germline, CDR1 is KGHSH and CDR2 is LQKENI. V gave up 3 bases and J gave up 5 bases, with 17 bases separating them. This CDR3 is 16 amino acids long.

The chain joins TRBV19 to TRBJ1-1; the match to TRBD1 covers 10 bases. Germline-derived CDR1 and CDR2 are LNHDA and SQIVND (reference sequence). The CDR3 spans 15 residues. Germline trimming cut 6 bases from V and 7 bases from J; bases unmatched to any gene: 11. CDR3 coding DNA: TGTGCCAGTAGACTTACCGGGACAGGGGTACTTGAAGCTTTCTTT. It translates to CASRLTGTGVLEAFF.

CDR3 in amino acids: CASSGLTGLSSYEQYF. CDR3 in DNA: TGTGCCAGCAGTGGCCTAACAGGATTAAGCTCCTACGAGCAGTACTTC. The genes are TRBV6-1 and TRBJ2-7, with D possibly being TRBD1 (5 bases). This CDR3 comprises 16 residues. The germline V gene has CDR1 MNHNS and CDR2 SASEGT. Trimming removed 4 bases at V and 0 bases at J, with 16 bases between.

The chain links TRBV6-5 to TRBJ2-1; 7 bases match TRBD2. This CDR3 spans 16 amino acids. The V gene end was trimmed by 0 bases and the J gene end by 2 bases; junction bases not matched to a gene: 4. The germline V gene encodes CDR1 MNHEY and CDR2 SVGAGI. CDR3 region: CASSYSRSGTYNEQFF. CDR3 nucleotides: TGTGCCAGCAGTTACTCAAGAAGCGGGACCTACAATGAGCAGTTCTTC.

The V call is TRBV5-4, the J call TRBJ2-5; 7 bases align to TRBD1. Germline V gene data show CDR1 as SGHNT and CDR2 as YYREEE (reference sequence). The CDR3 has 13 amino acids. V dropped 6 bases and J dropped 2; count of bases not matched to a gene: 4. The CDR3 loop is CASNLRGQETQYF. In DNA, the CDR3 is TGTGCCAGCAACCTCAGGGGGCAAGAGACCCAGTACTTC.

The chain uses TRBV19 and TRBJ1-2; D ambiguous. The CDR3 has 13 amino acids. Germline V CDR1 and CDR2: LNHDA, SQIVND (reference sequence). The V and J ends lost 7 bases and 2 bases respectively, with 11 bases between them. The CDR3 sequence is CASKDAVNYGYTF. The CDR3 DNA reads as TGTGCCAGTAAGGATGCAGTGAACTATGGCTACACCTTC.